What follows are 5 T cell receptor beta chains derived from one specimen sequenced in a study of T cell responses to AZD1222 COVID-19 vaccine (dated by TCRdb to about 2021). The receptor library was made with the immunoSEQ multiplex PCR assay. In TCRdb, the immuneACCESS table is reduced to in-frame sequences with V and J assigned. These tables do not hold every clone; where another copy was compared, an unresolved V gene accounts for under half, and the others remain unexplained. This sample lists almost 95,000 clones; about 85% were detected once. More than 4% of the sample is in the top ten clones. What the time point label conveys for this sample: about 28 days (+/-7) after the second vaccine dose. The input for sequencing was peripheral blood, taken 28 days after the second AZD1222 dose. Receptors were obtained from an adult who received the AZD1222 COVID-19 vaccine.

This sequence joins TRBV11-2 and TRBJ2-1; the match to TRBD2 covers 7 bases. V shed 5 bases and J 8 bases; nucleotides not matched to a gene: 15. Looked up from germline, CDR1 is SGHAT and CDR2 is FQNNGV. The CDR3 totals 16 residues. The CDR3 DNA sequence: TGTGCCAGCAGCCCCTCCGGGGCGGGAGCCCCGGATGAGCAGTTCTTC. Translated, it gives CASSPSGAGAPDEQFF.

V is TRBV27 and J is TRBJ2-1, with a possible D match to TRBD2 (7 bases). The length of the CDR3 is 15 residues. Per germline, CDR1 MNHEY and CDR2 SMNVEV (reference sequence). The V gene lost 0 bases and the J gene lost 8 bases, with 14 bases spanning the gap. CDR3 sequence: CASSLSRGGFDEQFF. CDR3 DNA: TGTGCCAGCAGTTTATCAAGGGGGGGGTTCGATGAGCAGTTCTTC.

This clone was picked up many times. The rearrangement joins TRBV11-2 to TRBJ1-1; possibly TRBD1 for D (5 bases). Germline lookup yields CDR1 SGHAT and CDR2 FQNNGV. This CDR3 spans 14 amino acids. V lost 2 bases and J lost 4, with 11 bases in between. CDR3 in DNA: TGTGCCAGCAGCTTAATGGGGGAGGGCACTGAAGCTTTCTTT. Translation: CASSLMGEGTEAFF.

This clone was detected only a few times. CDR3 in amino acids: CASSPGNEQFF. The CDR3 DNA follows: TGTGCCAGCAGCCCGGGCAATGAGCAGTTCTTC. The chain is built from TRBV7-6 and TRBJ2-1; D unresolved. Germline CDR1 and CDR2: SGHVS and FNYEAQ. V dropped 5 bases and J dropped 6 bases, with 5 bases sitting between them. This CDR3 contains 11 residues.

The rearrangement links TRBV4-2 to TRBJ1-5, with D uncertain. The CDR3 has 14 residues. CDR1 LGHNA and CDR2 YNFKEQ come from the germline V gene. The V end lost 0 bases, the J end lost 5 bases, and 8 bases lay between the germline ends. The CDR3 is CASSQDSGDQPQHF. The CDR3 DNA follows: TGTGCCAGCAGCCAAGATTCCGGGGATCAGCCCCAGCATTTT.